This T cell receptor (beta chain) derives from a study of cytomegalovirus exposure and HLA in healthy donors. Some clones are missing from TCRdb's copy, which holds only in-frame ones; the method was immunoSEQ multiplex PCR. The repertoire consists of hundreds of thousands of clones, with about nine tenths occurring once and the leading ten covering approximately 3.1%. Notes on this clone: Its antigen is as yet unknown.

Study-wide results and caveats: Many donors shared some public TCRs, even though most TCR sequences were rare. The authors listed 150 to 200 TCR beta chains as cytomegalovirus-associated.

The CDR3 extends over 15 amino acids. V was pared by 4 bases and J by 2 bases, with 6 bases of the junction left unmatched. Looked up from germline, CDR1 is MDHEN and CDR2 is SYDVKM. Input material: PBMCs. This clonotype originated in a young woman in good health and CMV-seronegative. The V call is TRBV28, the J call TRBJ2-7; 9 positions match TRBD1. The CDR3 DNA reads as TGTGCCAGCAGTTCGTCCGGGACAGGGACCTACGAGCAGTACTTC. This translates into CASSSSGTGTYEQYF. Looking up the rest from reference TRBV28 and TRBJ2-7 gives the full variable domain: DVKVTQSSRYLVKRTGEKVFLECVQDMDHENMFWYRQDPGLGLRLIYFSYDVKMKEKGDIPEGYSVSREKKERFSLILESASTNQTSMYLCASSSSGTGTYEQYFGPGTRLTVT.